These 13 T cell receptor beta chains originate from one sample sequenced in a study of T cells after yellow fever vaccination. TCRdb fed the 5' RACE reads into MiXCR, producing one record per CDR3 protein. The sample lists hundreds of thousands of distinct CDR3 sequences, under 14% seen once, with roughly 18% in the top ten. The sample in question was PBMCs, obtained on the day of the first yellow fever vaccination. Receptors were obtained from a man between 18 and 29 years old who received the YFV17D yellow fever vaccine.

The chain uses TRBV19 and TRBJ2-2; D remains ambiguous. V was trimmed by 5 bases and J by 2 bases, leaving 12 bases between them. Germline-derived CDR1 and CDR2 are LNHDA and SQIVND (reference sequence). This CDR3 has 15 residues. The CDR3 sequence is CASSPRWGNTGELFF. In DNA, the CDR3 is TGTGCCAGTAGTCCCCGATGGGGAAACACCGGGGAGCTGTTTTTT.

This chain joins TRBV4-2 and TRBJ1-6; the match to TRBD1 covers 7 bases. Losses at the gene ends were 4 bases for V and 9 bases for J; bases not matched to a gene: 18. The germline V gene encodes CDR1 LGHNA and CDR2 YNFKEQ. The CDR3 totals 18 residues. The CDR3 loop is CASSRDRTGIIQPSPLHF. As DNA, the CDR3 is TGTGCCAGCAGCCGAGACCGGACAGGCATAATTCAACCTTCACCCCTCCACTTT.

The chain links TRBV5-1 to TRBJ1-1; 12 bases align to TRBD1. J was trimmed by 4 bases and V by 4 bases; bases with no gene match: 8. From germline, CDR1 is SGHRS and CDR2 YFSETQ. The CDR3 covers 16 residues. CDR3 DNA: TGCGCCAGCAGCGGAGGGACAGGGGGCTGGAGCACTGAAGCTTTCTTT. Its protein is CASSGGTGGWSTEAFF.

This clonotype was detected a few times. The rearrangement links TRBV4-2 to TRBJ1-1; the match to TRBD1 covers 11 bases. CDR1 is LGHNA, CDR2 YNFKEQ, per germline. The CDR3 runs 15 residues. The V and J ends lost 1 base and 3 bases, in that order; junction bases with no gene match: 1. This CDR3 reads CASSQGGQGDTEAFF. The CDR3 DNA follows: TGTGCCAGCAGCCAAGGGGGACAGGGGGACACTGAAGCTTTCTTT.

The chain recombines TRBV27 with TRBJ1-2; weak D call: TRBD1 (6 bases). V was pared by 10 bases and J by 11 bases, with 26 bases between. This CDR3 is built from 14 residues. The germline CDR1 and CDR2 sequences are MNHEY and SMNVEV (reference sequence). CDR3 nucleotide sequence: TGTGCCAATTCTGACGGTCCCTGTGGAGGGGGATACACCTTC. It yields the protein CANSDGPCGGGYTF.

The V gene is TRBV12-3 or TRBV12-4, the J gene TRBJ2-7; the D is unclear. CDR3 length: 13 amino acids. Trimming removed 4 bases at V and 3 bases at J, with 10 bases between. CDR3 protein: CASSSVNSYEQYF. In DNA form, the CDR3 reads TGTGCCAGCAGTTCGGTAAACAGCTACGAGCAGTACTTC.

This clonotype was seen a handful of times. V and J are TRBV4-2 and TRBJ2-1; TRBD2 matches at 7 bases. The germline CDR1 and CDR2 sequences are LGHNA and YNFKEQ. This CDR3 has 14 amino acids. V gave up 1 base and J gave up 3 bases; unmatched junction bases: 0. CDR3 in amino acids: CASSQGGGYNEQFF. In DNA, the CDR3 is TGTGCCAGCAGCCAAGGGGGGGGCTACAATGAGCAGTTCTTC.

This clonotype was seen a few times. This chain connects TRBV20-1 to TRBJ2-5; 7 nucleotides agree with TRBD2. V gave up 8 bases and J gave up 4 bases; unmatched junction bases: 7. The CDR3 loop spans 12 amino acids. CDR1 is DFQATT, CDR2 SNEGSKA, per germline (reference sequence). CDR3 region: CSPGREAETQYF. In DNA, the CDR3 is TGCAGTCCCGGACGGGAGGCAGAGACCCAGTACTTC.

This clonotype was observed a few times. The rearrangement links TRBV5-6 to TRBJ2-7, with D unclear. Deletions cut 4 bases from V and 6 bases from J, with 8 bases between. Germline values: CDR1 SGHDT, CDR2 YYEEEE. The CDR3 is 11 residues long. The CDR3 sequence is CASSAAREQYF. For the CDR3, the DNA is TGTGCCAGCAGCGCAGCTCGCGAGCAGTACTTC.

This clonotype showed up just a few times. V and J are TRBV29-1 and TRBJ1-2; 9 bases map to TRBD1. CDR3 length: 13 residues. Germline-derived CDR1 and CDR2 are SQVTM and ANQGSEA. The J segment lost 2 bases and the V segment lost 7 bases, leaving 5 bases of the junction unmatched. CDR3 residues: CSAGDRANYGYTF. The CDR3 DNA sequence: TGCAGCGCTGGGGACAGGGCCAACTATGGCTACACCTTC. Full variable domain (outside the CDR3, taken from reference TRBV29-1 and TRBJ1-2): SAVISQKPSRDICQRGTSLTIQCQVDSQVTMMFWYRQQPGQSLTLIATANQGSEATYESGFVIDKFPISRPNLTFSTLTVSNMSPEDSSIYLCSAGDRANYGYTFGSGTRLTVV.

The V call is TRBV20-1, the J call TRBJ1-1; D may be TRBD1 (5 bases). The CDR3 is made up of 13 amino acids. V lost 5 bases to trimming and J lost 0 bases, with 10 bases between them. CDR1 is DFQATT and CDR2 is SNEGSKA in the germline V gene (reference sequence). Here the CDR3 reads CSASRVMNTEAFF. In DNA form, the CDR3 reads TGCAGTGCTTCCAGGGTCATGAACACTGAAGCTTTCTTT.

The V and J genes are TRBV7-2 and TRBJ1-3; a possible D gene is TRBD1 (6 bases). This CDR3 is 16 amino acids long. Germline CDR1 SGHTA, CDR2 FQGNSA. V was clipped by 7 bases and J by 8 bases, with 24 bases between them. The CDR3 sequence: CASTSSPFGRGDTIYF. DNA of the CDR3: TGTGCCAGCACGTCTTCTCCTTTTGGCAGGGGTGACACCATATATTTT.

The gene calls are TRBV5-1 and TRBJ1-2; D unclear. Germline V CDR1 and CDR2: SGHRS, YFSETQ. V was cut by 5 bases and J by 6 bases, with 17 bases left in between. This CDR3 has 14 residues. The DNA for the CDR3 is TGCGCCAGCAGGTCGTCGGAGGGTCTCAATGGCTACACCTTC. Protein product: CASRSSEGLNGYTF.